Following are 12 T cell receptor beta chains from one sample sequenced in a study of immune heterogeneity within non-small cell lung tumors. Samples each supplied 450 to 650 ng of bulk tumor genomic DNA as template. Several far-apart biopsies were taken per primary tumor during surgery. The study enrolled patients with untreated, newly diagnosed non-small cell lung cancer who underwent curative surgery. With 32 V and 13 J primers, multiplex PCR amplified the TCR beta CDR3. From the multiplex PCR reads, TCRdb called clonotypes with MiXCR, one entry per CDR3 protein. Altogether over 14,000 distinct CDR3 sequences are present, approximately 29% being singletons, with the ten largest covering around 15%. Sequencing input: lung tumor tissue. The receptor source for this set is a woman aged 45-60 years with non-small cell lung cancer.

This clonotype has at least ten counts. This chain links TRBV28 with TRBJ1-1; TRBD1 might be the D (5 bases). V was cut by 2 bases and J by 7 bases, with 8 bases left in between. CDR1 and CDR2 from the germline V gene are MDHEN and SYDVKM. The CDR3 runs to 12 residues. CDR3 amino acids: CASSLGDGEAFF. The CDR3 DNA is TGTGCCAGCAGTTTAGGGGACGGTGAAGCTTTCTTT. The variable domain in full, completed from reference TRBV28 and TRBJ1-1, reads DVKVTQSSRYLVKRTGEKVFLECVQDMDHENMFWYRQDPGLGLRLIYFSYDVKMKEKGDIPEGYSVSREKKERFSLILESASTNQTSMYLCASSLGDGEAFFGQGTRLTVV.

The chain employs TRBV20-1 and TRBJ1-2; possible D gene TRBD1, 5 bases. This CDR3 spans 16 amino acids. V lost 6 bases and J lost 4, with 24 bases in between. The germline V gene encodes CDR1 DFQATT and CDR2 SNEGSKA (reference sequence). CDR3 sequence reads: CSASPPSGSSSYGYTF. The CDR3 nucleotides are TGCAGTGCATCCCCCCCCTCAGGGTCATCGAGCTATGGCTACACCTTC.

This chain uses TRBV7-8 with TRBJ1-5; 7 bases agree with TRBD1. Germline CDR1 is SGHVS and CDR2 is FQNEAQ. V was clipped by 5 bases and J by 6 bases; unmatched bases: 10. This CDR3 contains 15 residues. DNA of the CDR3: TGTGCCAGCAGCCAATCAGGACAGGTGGGTCAGCCCCAGCATTTT. Translated: CASSQSGQVGQPQHF.

This clonotype was counted ten times or more. V is TRBV7-9 and J is TRBJ2-3; D may be TRBD1 (6 bases). CDR1 is SEHNR and CDR2 is FQNEAQ in the germline V gene (reference sequence). This CDR3 has 16 residues. The V end was cut by 2 bases, the J end by 5 bases, with 17 bases between. The CDR3 is CASSLPGDKVEDTQYF. In DNA form, the CDR3 reads TGTGCCAGCAGCTTACCTGGGGACAAAGTGGAAGATACGCAGTATTTT.

This clonotype was detected many times. The rearrangement joins TRBV30 to TRBJ1-4; no firm D call. The CDR3 sequence is 15 residues long. The germline V gene has CDR1 GTSNPN and CDR2 SVGIG (reference sequence). V lost 3 bases and J 0 bases, leaving 11 bases between the germline ends. In DNA form, the CDR3 reads TGTGCCTGGAGCAGCGGCAGTGCAACTAATGAAAAACTGTTTTTT. It is translated as CAWSSGSATNEKLFF.

The genes are TRBV28 and TRBJ2-1; D perhaps matches TRBD1 (5 bases). CDR3 length: 16 residues. Germline loops: CDR1 MDHEN, CDR2 SYDVKM. Trimming pared 4 bases from V and 8 bases from J, leaving 21 bases between. The CDR3 coding sequence is TGTGCCAGCAGTTCGCCCCCAGGGCGAGGCTGGGATGAGCAGTTCTTC. This encodes CASSSPPGRGWDEQFF.

The chain combines TRBV2 with TRBJ1-1; D possibly corresponds to TRBD1 (6 bases). Trimming left V 11 bases short and J 3 bases short, with 16 bases between. This CDR3 spans 13 amino acids. Germline loops: CDR1 SNHLY, CDR2 FYNNEI. The CDR3 DNA reads as TGTGCCGGAATAAACAGGGTGGACACTGAAGCTTTCTTT. It encodes CAGINRVDTEAFF.

This clonotype has a count of ten or more. This sequence joins TRBV6-1 and TRBJ2-6; TRBD1 might be the D (7 bases). The CDR3 has 15 residues. Germline loops: CDR1 MNHNS, CDR2 SASEGT. The CDR3 sequence is CAVVGGGTGANVLTF. The CDR3 DNA is TGTGCTGTGGTAGGAGGGGGCACTGGGGCCAACGTCCTGACTTTC.

This clonotype has at least ten counts. The chain uses TRBV3-1 and TRBJ2-7; possible D gene TRBD2, 6 bases. CDR3 length: 14 amino acids. V lost 3 bases, J lost 3 bases, and 12 bases lay in between. Germline CDR1 LGHDT, CDR2 YNNKEL (reference sequence). For the CDR3, the DNA is TGTGCCAGCAGCCACCTCCTGACTAGCTACGAGCAGTACTTC. This sequence encodes CASSHLLTSYEQYF.

This clonotype showed up many times. At one end, the junction sequence differs from germline, possibly due to a read error. The chain recombines TRBV5-1 with TRBJ2-1, with D perhaps given as TRBD1 or TRBD2 (5 bases each). The CDR3 extends over 13 amino acids. The germline V gene encodes CDR1 SGHRS and CDR2 YFSETQ. The CDR3 loop is CASSLGDPNKQFF. CDR3 nucleotides: TGCGCCAGCAGCCTCGGGGACCCCAATAAGCAGTTCTTC.

Relative to its sample, this clonotype is medium-sized. The chain carries TRBV2 and TRBJ1-6, with D uncertain. The CDR3 has 15 residues. Deletions cut 1 base from V and 7 bases from J, with 11 bases between. Germline V gives CDR1 SNHLY, CDR2 FYNNEI. The CDR3 loop is CASSEDSIQNSPLHF. The CDR3 DNA sequence: TGTGCCAGCAGTGAAGACAGTATCCAGAATTCACCCCTCCACTTT.

This clonotype was detected ten times or more. This chain connects TRBV2 to TRBJ2-4; 7 nucleotides align to TRBD2. V was pared by 0 bases and J by 8 bases, with 7 bases of the junction left unmatched. The CDR3 runs to 15 residues. Germline loops: CDR1 SNHLY, CDR2 FYNNEI. This CDR3 reads CASSEAGGTKDIQYF. The CDR3 bases are TGTGCCAGCAGTGAAGCGGGGGGGACTAAGGACATTCAGTACTTC.